The 20 T cell receptor beta chains below all came from one sample that was sequenced in a study of blood T cell repertoires in COVID-19 (dated by TCRdb to the early 2020s). To prepare the library, the immunoSEQ multiplex PCR assay was applied. Imported from immuneACCESS, the table was reduced by TCRdb to in-frame sequences with V and J called. These copies leave out some clones; in studies compared against another copy, an unresolved V gene accounts for under half, and the cause of the remainder is not known. The sample profile shows 200,000 or so clones; more than 65% of them were found once. The leading ten clones occupy roughly 2.4% of the sample. The sample was peripheral blood. These TCRs come from a woman aged 55 to 70 with acute or convalescent COVID-19.

This chain connects TRBV30 to TRBJ1-2, with 8 bases matching TRBD1. Trimming took 3 bases from V and 9 from J; bases not matched to a gene: 12. This CDR3 is built from 14 residues. Germline-derived CDR1 and CDR2 are GTSNPN and SVGIG (reference sequence). The CDR3 DNA sequence: TGTGCCTGGAGGCGGCCGGGACAGGAGATTAGCTACACCTTC. Its translation is CAWRRPGQEISYTF. Full variable domain (rest looked up from reference TRBV30 and TRBJ1-2): SQTIHQWPATLVQPVGSPLSLECTVEGTSNPNLYWYRQAAGRGLQLLFYSVGIGQISSEVPQNLSASRPQDRQFILSSKKLLLSDSGFYLCAWRRPGQEISYTFGSGTRLTVV.

This clone occurred once. V usage is TRBV4-1 and J usage is TRBJ1-1, with D unclear. V was clipped by 4 bases and J by 1 base, with 7 bases between them. The CDR3 is 13 residues long. Germline-derived CDR1 and CDR2 are MGHRA and YSYEKL. As DNA, the CDR3 is TGCGCCAGCAGCCTCCTCAGGAACACTGAAGCTTTCTTT. Protein product: CASSLLRNTEAFF.

The chain links TRBV11-2 to TRBJ2-7; D is possibly TRBD2 (6 bases). CDR3 size: 15 residues. Trimming took off 5 bases at V and 12 bases at J, with 26 bases between the two ends. Per the germline V gene, CDR1 is SGHAT and CDR2 is FQNNGV. The CDR3 spells CASSQTRGETFRTYF. CDR3 nucleotides: TGTGCCAGCAGCCAAACCCGCGGGGAAACCTTCCGGACGTACTTC.

This clone was counted only a few times. This chain links TRBV12-3 or TRBV12-4 with TRBJ1-2; TRBD1 is a possible D gene (6 bases). The CDR3 runs to 13 residues. V shed 3 bases and J shed 3 bases, with 8 bases lying between them. CDR3 loop: CASSFSGDYGYTF. In DNA form, the CDR3 reads TGTGCCAGCAGTTTTTCAGGGGACTATGGCTACACCTTC.

The chain is built from TRBV19 and TRBJ1-3; D possibly corresponds to TRBD1 (6 bases). Germline assignment: CDR1 LNHDA and CDR2 SQIVND (reference sequence). The length of the CDR3 is 13 residues. Trimming removed 5 bases from V and 8 bases from J, with 13 bases in between. In DNA, the CDR3 is TGTGCCAGTAGTGGAACCCAGGGGTACACCATATATTTT. It translates to CASSGTQGYTIYF.

This clone was counted only a few times. The V call is TRBV19, the J call TRBJ1-1; no firm D call. Trimming took off 1 base at V and 1 base at J, with 4 bases between the two ends. The CDR3 loop spans 13 amino acids. From germline, CDR1 is LNHDA and CDR2 SQIVND (reference sequence). Written as DNA, the CDR3 is TGTGCCAGTAGTATAGGGGCGAACACTGAAGCTTTCTTT. As protein: CASSIGANTEAFF.

The chain couples TRBV2 to TRBJ2-1; D gene ambiguous. The CDR3 has 15 residues. Trimming removed 5 bases from V and 0 bases from J, with 11 bases in between. CDR1 is SNHLY and CDR2 is FYNNEI in the germline V gene. CDR3 region: CASSSRMSSYNEQFF. The CDR3 DNA reads TGTGCCAGCAGTTCGCGGATGAGCTCCTACAATGAGCAGTTCTTC.

The chain uses TRBV4-3 and TRBJ2-5; 11 bases match TRBD2. V was pared by 0 bases and J by 5 bases, with 5 bases of the junction left unmatched. The CDR3 spans 16 residues. Germline values: CDR1 LGHNA, CDR2 YSLEER. The CDR3 DNA follows: TGCGCCAGCAGCCAAGATATAGCGGGGGGGCTGGAGACCCAGTACTTC. It yields the protein CASSQDIAGGLETQYF.

The chain uses TRBV5-5 and TRBJ2-7; TRBD1 agrees at 8 bases. CDR1 SGHKS and CDR2 YYEKEE come from the germline V gene (reference sequence). V lost 4 bases to trimming and J lost 3 bases; unmatched junction nucleotides: 9. The CDR3 contains 15 residues. The CDR3 reads CASSIRGTGNYEQYF. Written as DNA, the CDR3 is TGTGCCAGCAGCATAAGAGGGACAGGTAACTACGAGCAGTACTTC.

The gene calls are TRBV5-1 and TRBJ2-4; TRBD1 matches 7 bases. CDR1 and CDR2 from the germline V gene are SGHRS and YFSETQ. The length of the CDR3 is 14 residues. After removal of 0 bases from V and 8 bases from J, the junction contained 5 bases not matched to a gene. CDR3: CASSLGQGWDIQYF. The CDR3 DNA follows: TGCGCCAGCAGCTTGGGACAGGGTTGGGACATTCAGTACTTC.

This clone showed up just a few times. This chain joins TRBV5-1 and TRBJ1-1; D unresolved. The CDR3 extends over 14 amino acids. CDR1 and CDR2 (germline): SGHRS, YFSETQ. Between the trimmed V and J ends, which lost 0 bases and 5 bases, there was a span of 11 bases. The CDR3 spells CASSLVRGGTEAFF. Here the CDR3 DNA reads TGCGCCAGCAGCTTGGTTCGGGGTGGAACTGAAGCTTTCTTT. Variable domain in full (rest from reference TRBV5-1 and TRBJ1-1): KAGVTQTPRYLIKTRGQQVTLSCSPISGHRSVSWYQQTPGQGLQFLFEYFSETQRNKGNFPGRFSGRQFSNSRSEMNVSTLELGDSALYLCASSLVRGGTEAFFGQGTRLTVV.

The chain links TRBV19 to TRBJ1-1; D perhaps matches TRBD1 (5 bases). Between the trimmed V and J ends, which lost 6 bases and 5 bases, there was a span of 19 bases. This CDR3 contains 15 residues. The V gene's germline CDR1 is LNHDA and CDR2 SQIVND (reference sequence). The CDR3 DNA reads TGTGCCAGTAGGCCAAAAAGGGGCGTGATAACTGAAGCTTTCTTT. It translates to CASRPKRGVITEAFF.

J is TRBJ1-6 and V is TRBV27; unclear D gene. Per the germline V gene, CDR1 is MNHEY and CDR2 is SMNVEV (reference sequence). CDR3 length: 15 residues. V gave up 5 bases and J gave up 9 bases, with 17 bases separating them. This CDR3 is CASSLGARIGSPLHF. The DNA for the CDR3 is TGTGCCAGCAGTCTGGGAGCGAGGATAGGTTCACCCCTCCACTTT.

The V gene is TRBV5-6, the J gene TRBJ2-1; a weak D match, TRBD2 (6 bases). Germline lookup yields CDR1 SGHDT and CDR2 YYEEEE. The CDR3 has 18 residues. Trimming cost V 1 base and J 7 bases, with 24 bases left between them. DNA of the CDR3: TGTGCCAGCAGCTTGAGGGAGGTAAGACGGACCCGTGGGAATGAGCAGTTCTTC. As protein: CASSLREVRRTRGNEQFF.

The chain carries TRBV5-4 and TRBJ2-5; 7 bases map to TRBD2. CDR3 size: 15 residues. Losses at the gene ends were 5 bases for V and 1 base for J; bases not matched to a gene: 8. Germline V gives CDR1 SGHNT, CDR2 YYREEE (reference sequence). CDR3 region: CASSYGGIGQETQYF. In DNA form, the CDR3 reads TGTGCCAGCAGTTACGGGGGGATCGGCCAAGAGACCCAGTACTTC.

The chain combines TRBV7-6 with TRBJ2-1; TRBD2 aligns across 9 bases. Germline loops: CDR1 SGHVS, CDR2 FNYEAQ. This CDR3 comprises 17 residues. V trimming: 2 bases; J trimming: 5 bases; junction bases outside the gene matches: 10. Written as DNA, the CDR3 is TGTGCCAGCAGCTTACCCCTCGGGCTAGCGGGGAACAATGAGCAGTTCTTC. Protein product: CASSLPLGLAGNNEQFF.

V gene TRBV5-8 combines with J gene TRBJ2-3, with 10 nucleotides matching TRBD2. Germline CDR1 SGHTS, CDR2 YDEGEE. Trimming cost V 4 bases and J 1 base; bases outside gene matches: 9. This CDR3 comprises 17 residues. CDR3 in amino acids: CASSRIAGTSGTDTQYF. The CDR3 nucleotides read TGTGCCAGCAGCCGAATCGCCGGGACTAGCGGCACAGATACGCAGTATTTT.

This chain links TRBV21-1 with TRBJ2-5; the table assigns TRBD1, which was not confirmed against the DNA. TRBV21-1 is deemed a pseudogene. The CDR3 is 12 amino acids. CDR3 bases: TGTGCCAGGAGGGACAGGGAAGAGACCCAGTACTTC. Translation: CARRDREETQYF.

The CDR3, as DNA: TGTGCCAGCAGCTTGCAAGGGGTTGAGCAGTTCTTC. This gives the protein CASSLQGVEQFF. The chain carries TRBV5-6 and TRBJ2-1; TRBD1 is a possible D gene (5 bases). CDR3 length: 12 amino acids. Germline CDR1 SGHDT, CDR2 YYEEEE. With 1 base removed from V and 9 bases from J, the gap between germline ends came to 8 bases.

The chain carries TRBV4-2 and TRBJ2-1, with 14 positions matching TRBD2. CDR1 is LGHNA, CDR2 YNFKEQ, per germline. The CDR3 is 15 amino acids. Germline trimming cut 3 bases from V and 8 bases from J; bases unmatched to any gene: 3. CDR3 in amino acids: CASSQTSGGADEQFF. The DNA for the CDR3 is TGTGCCAGCAGCCAGACTAGCGGGGGGGCCGATGAGCAGTTCTTC.